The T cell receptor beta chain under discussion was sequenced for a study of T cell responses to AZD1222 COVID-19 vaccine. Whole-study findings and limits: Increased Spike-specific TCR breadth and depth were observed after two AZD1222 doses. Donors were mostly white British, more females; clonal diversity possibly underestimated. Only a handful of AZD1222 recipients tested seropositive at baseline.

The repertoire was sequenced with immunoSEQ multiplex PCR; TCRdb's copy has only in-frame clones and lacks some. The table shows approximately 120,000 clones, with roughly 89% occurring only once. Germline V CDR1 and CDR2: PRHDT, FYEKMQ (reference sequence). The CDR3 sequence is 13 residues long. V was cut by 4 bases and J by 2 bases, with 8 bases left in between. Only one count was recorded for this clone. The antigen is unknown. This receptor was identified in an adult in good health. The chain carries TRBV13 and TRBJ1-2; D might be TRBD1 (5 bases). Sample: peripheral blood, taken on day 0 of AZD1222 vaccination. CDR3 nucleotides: TGTGCCAGCAGCTGGGGGATAAACTATGGCTACACCTTC. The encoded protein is CASSWGINYGYTF.